The present entry profiles one TCR beta chain with its context. The antigen it binds to is not known. Per-base qualities were not stored, and no clone one base away is much larger. This sample is part of a study of blood T cell repertoires in COVID-19 (dated by TCRdb to 2020 to 2022). Concerning the study at large: Samples from collaborators originated in the United States, Italy and Spain and spanned both the acute and convalescent phases of COVID-19. The repertoires were released in a freely available public database intended as a resource for research on the immune response to SARS-CoV-2. A de-identified subject ID, COVID-19 status, age in years and sex were almost always included in the sample metadata. The material from the prospective study consisted of cDNA or gDNA derived from T cells, B-cell-depleted T cells, or PBMCs. Where available, HLA class I and class II types were obtained from metadata supplied by the sample provider rather than from assay-based typing. Samples came from the ongoing ImmuneRACE study (first 160 participants) plus 1,254 subjects from 6 global collaborators. Subjects who had been exposed to COVID-19, were actively infected with it, or had recovered from it provided the deeply sampled blood TCRbeta repertoires that made up the dataset.

V loses 3 bases of germline sequence and J loses 5 bases, and the interval between the two ends is 12 bases. The CDR3 spans 14 residues, from the cysteine through the phenylalanine. Only CDR3 DNA remains: 42 bases, in frame from the first base. The germline V gene supplies CDR1 SGDLS and CDR2 YYNGEE. Participants in the prospective study were aged about 18 to 90 years, lived in under 30 United States geographic areas, and enrolled through a virtual design. To assign participants to cohorts, the prospective study relied on clinical history that participants themselves reported in a screening survey and a study questionnaire. Recovered participants in ImmuneRACE Cohort 3 were defined as having two consecutive negative NP/OP PCR tests, clearance from a healthcare professional, or resolution of symptoms. In the prospective study, whole blood, serum and a nasopharyngeal or oropharyngeal swab were collected from each participant by mobile phlebotomists. Prospective study participants could optionally give additional blood draws and questionnaires over an approximately 2-month period. Before DNA extraction, prospective study blood samples were shipped either frozen or at room temperature.

TCRbeta CDR3 regions were amplified from genomic DNA using the immunoSEQ Assay, a bias-controlled multiplex PCR. As for the original processing: The number of nucleated cells in each sample was estimated by amplification of reference gene primers within the assay. To quantify the absolute abundance of each unique TCRbeta CDR3 rearrangement, sequence reads were collapsed and filtered. For each sample, productive Simpson clonality was calculated by taking the square root of Simpson's diversity index across productive rearrangements. The table comes from immuneACCESS by way of TCRdb, which keeps in-frame sequences with V and J called. Part of the clones is missing from these tables; in studies checked, under half for an unresolved V gene and the rest for unknown reasons. V and J calls and clone size follow that table, whereas D and trimming were derived from the DNA. The table for this sample lists 400,000 or so clones; 80% to 95% of them were counted only once. The ten largest clones capture 0.6% of the sample.

Broad study findings and their caveats: The amount of clinical and demographic metadata varied by source and participant and was provided uncurated.

The V and J segments used are TRBV9 and TRBJ1-5, with no confident D gene call. The TCR sequence derives from a man between 18 and 29 years old who had recovered from COVID-19. Specimen: PBMCs or T cells enriched from blood (not recorded which). Here the CDR3 is given as CASSDDRADQPQHF. The nucleotides read TGTGCCAGCAGCGACGACCGCGCGGATCAGCCCCAGCATTTT.